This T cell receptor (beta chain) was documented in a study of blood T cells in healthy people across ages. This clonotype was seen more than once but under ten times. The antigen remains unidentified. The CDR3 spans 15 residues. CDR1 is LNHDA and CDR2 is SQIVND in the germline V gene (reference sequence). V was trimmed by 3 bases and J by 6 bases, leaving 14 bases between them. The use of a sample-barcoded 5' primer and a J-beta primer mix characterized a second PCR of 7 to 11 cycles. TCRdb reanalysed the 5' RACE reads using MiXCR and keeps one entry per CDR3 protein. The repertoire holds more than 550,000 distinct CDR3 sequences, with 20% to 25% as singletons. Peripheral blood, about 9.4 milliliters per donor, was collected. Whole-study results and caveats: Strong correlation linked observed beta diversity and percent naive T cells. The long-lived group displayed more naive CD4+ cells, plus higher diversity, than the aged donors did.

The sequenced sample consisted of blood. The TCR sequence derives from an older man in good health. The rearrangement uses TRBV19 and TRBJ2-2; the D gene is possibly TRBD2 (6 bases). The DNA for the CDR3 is TGTGCCAGTAGTATTGCGGGGAGCAGGGCCGGGGAGCTGTTTTTT. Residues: CASSIAGSRAGELFF. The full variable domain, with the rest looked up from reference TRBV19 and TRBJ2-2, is DGGITQSPKYLFRKEGQNVTLSCEQNLNHDAMYWYRQDPGQGLRLIYYSQIVNDFQKGDIAEGYSVSREKKESFPLTVTSAQKNPTAFYLCASSIAGSRAGELFFGEGSRLTVL.